The 17 T cell receptor beta chains below were found in one sample sequenced in a study of beta chain features in type 1 diabetes. Investigators reverse transcribed all isolated RNA, so they sequenced expressed TCRB transcripts. Profiling relied on immunoSEQ multiplex PCR, and the TCRdb table lists in-frame clones only, not all of them. The sample records some 160,000 clones, over 7.5% being singletons. The sample consisted of central memory CD4+ T cells from blood. The receptors come from a young woman in good health.

Details on this clone: Other DNA sequences in this sample translate to the same CDR3. This chain connects TRBV5-1 to TRBJ2-3, with no clear D. Germline CDR1 reads SGHRS; CDR2 reads YFSETQ. The CDR3 is made up of 12 amino acids. Trimming cost V 2 bases and J 2 bases, with 3 bases left between them. In DNA, the CDR3 is TGCGCCAGCAGCTTCAACACAGATACGCAGTATTTT. It yields the protein CASSFNTDTQYF.

This chain connects TRBV19 to TRBJ1-2, with a tentative D call TRBD1 (6 bases). The V end lost 5 bases, the J end lost 3 bases, and 19 bases lay between the germline ends. The germline CDR1 and CDR2 sequences are LNHDA and SQIVND (reference sequence). The CDR3 is 16 residues long. CDR3 protein: CASSGIPLDRYYGYTF. For the CDR3, the DNA is TGTGCCAGTAGTGGGATCCCATTGGACAGATACTATGGCTACACCTTC.

This clone was counted only a few times. This chain links TRBV5-4 with TRBJ2-5, with 9 bases matching TRBD2. This CDR3 is 17 amino acids long. The germline CDR1 and CDR2 sequences are SGHNT and YYREEE (reference sequence). J gave up 5 bases and V 0 bases, and 11 bases lay outside the gene matches. The CDR3 loop is CASSLARGGGAGETQYF. CDR3 DNA sequence: TGTGCCAGCAGCTTGGCCCGTGGCGGGGGGGCCGGGGAGACCCAGTACTTC.

Only a few counts were recorded for this clone. The rearrangement joins TRBV7-3 to TRBJ2-5; 12 bases align to TRBD2. Germline V gene data show CDR1 as SGHTA and CDR2 as FQGTGA. Germline trimming cut 5 bases from V and 4 bases from J; bases unmatched to any gene: 2. The CDR3 is made up of 14 amino acids. The CDR3 nucleotides are TGTGCCAGCAGCCCGACTAGCGGGAGAGAGACCCAGTACTTC. Translation gives CASSPTSGRETQYF.

In the case of this clone: In the same sample, other DNA sequences code for this CDR3. The chain joins TRBV20-1 to TRBJ1-2; tentative D call: TRBD1 (5 bases). Germline CDR1 is DFQATT and CDR2 is SNEGSKA (reference sequence). This CDR3 contains 9 residues. Written as DNA, the CDR3 is TGCAGGGCTGGGGGGGGCTACACCTTC. Its translation is CRAGGGYTF.

The CDR3 DNA follows: TGTGCCAGCTCACCTGAGGCTATGCGTATGAACACTGAAGCTTTCTTT. Translated, it gives CASSPEAMRMNTEAFF. The rearrangement joins TRBV18 to TRBJ1-1; D call uncertain. The V gene's germline CDR1 is KGHSH and CDR2 LQKENI. V gave up 3 bases and J gave up 0 bases, with 14 bases separating them. CDR3 size: 16 residues.

In its sample, this clone was seen a few times. The chain couples TRBV20-1 to TRBJ2-1; a weak D match, TRBD2 (6 bases). The CDR3 contains 11 residues. Trimming took 2 bases from V and 11 from J, leaving 10 bases between them. Per the germline V gene, CDR1 is DFQATT and CDR2 is SNEGSKA (reference sequence). The CDR3 here is CSARTGTQQFF. CDR3 in DNA: TGCAGTGCTAGAACCGGGACTCAGCAGTTCTTC.

This chain links TRBV7-3 with TRBJ2-3; 11 bases map to TRBD2. V lost 5 bases to trimming and J lost 0 bases; unmatched junction nucleotides: 4. Germline V gene lookup returns CDR1 SGHTA and CDR2 FQGTGA. The CDR3 is made up of 16 amino acids. The CDR3 here is CASSVGTSGSTDTQYF. The CDR3 DNA reads as TGTGCCAGCAGCGTAGGGACTAGCGGCAGCACAGATACGCAGTATTTT.

The sample holds a few counts of this clone. The chain couples TRBV7-2 to TRBJ1-2; D gene uncertain. The CDR3 is 13 amino acids. V lost 4 bases and J lost 5, with 11 bases in between. CDR1 and CDR2 from the germline V gene are SGHTA and FQGNSA. CDR3 loop: CASSSDWSYGYTF. In DNA, the CDR3 is TGTGCCAGCAGCTCAGATTGGAGTTATGGCTACACCTTC.

The J gene is TRBJ2-2, the V gene TRBV30, with D possibly TRBD2 on 6 matching bases. Germline V gives CDR1 GTSNPN, CDR2 SVGIG (reference sequence). This CDR3 is built from 12 residues. Between the trimmed V and J ends, which lost 5 bases and 8 bases, there was a span of 12 bases. CDR3 loop: CAWGRNAGELFF. The CDR3 DNA is TGTGCCTGGGGGAGGAATGCGGGGGAGCTGTTTTTT.

The rearrangement links TRBV6-5 to TRBJ2-2; 10 nucleotides agree with TRBD1. The CDR3 extends over 16 amino acids. With V trimmed by 2 bases and J by 3 bases, 3 bases remained unmatched. Germline CDR1 is MNHEY and CDR2 is SVGAGI. The DNA for the CDR3 is TGTGCCAGCAGTTACCTCGGGACAGGGGACACCGGGGAGCTGTTTTTT. Protein: CASSYLGTGDTGELFF.

This clone came up a few times. V usage is TRBV5-1 and J usage is TRBJ2-7, with a tentative D call TRBD2 (5 bases). Germline V gene data show CDR1 as SGHRS and CDR2 as YFSETQ. The CDR3 is made up of 14 amino acids. V gave up 1 base and J gave up 5 bases, with 13 bases separating them. CDR3 sequence reads: CASSLYEGRDEQYF. Here the CDR3 DNA reads TGCGCCAGCAGCTTGTATGAGGGTCGGGACGAGCAGTACTTC.

This clone has a handful of counts. The chain is built from TRBV29-1 and TRBJ2-7, with D perhaps matching TRBD2 (6 bases). The CDR3 is made up of 14 amino acids. Per germline, CDR1 SQVTM and CDR2 ANQGSEA. Trimming removed 1 base at V and 2 bases at J, with 12 bases between. The CDR3 region has the DNA TGCAGCGTTGAAGGGGATGGAGGGACCTACGAGCAGTACTTC. This gives the protein CSVEGDGGTYEQYF.

This rearrangement joins TRBV14 to TRBJ2-7, with TRBD1 identical over 8 bases. V shed 8 bases and J 4 bases; nucleotides not matched to a gene: 7. There are 13 residues in the CDR3. Per the germline V gene, CDR1 is SGHDN and CDR2 is FVKESK. The CDR3 nucleotides read TGTGCCAGCCAGGGGGCGGGACATTACGAGCAGTACTTC. Translating gives CASQGAGHYEQYF. The whole variable domain, remainder taken from reference TRBV14 and TRBJ2-7, is EAGVTQFPSHSVIEKGQTVTLRCDPISGHDNLYWYRRVMGKEIKFLLHFVKESKQDESGMPNNRFLAERTGGTYSTLKVQPAELEDSGVYFCASQGAGHYEQYFGPGTRLTVT.

A few counts support this clone. The rearrangement uses TRBV1 and TRBJ2-1; TRBD2 reflects the table's D call only, with no check against the DNA. TRBV1 represents a pseudogene. This CDR3 has 17 amino acids. The CDR3 DNA is TGCACCAGCAGCCAAGAAGGAGGAGCTAGCGGTTACAATGAGCAGTTCTTC. Translated: CTSSQEGGASGYNEQFF.

This clone was observed a handful of times. The chain is built from TRBV4-1 and TRBJ2-7, with 11 bases fitting TRBD2. This CDR3 has 16 residues. CDR1 is MGHRA and CDR2 is YSYEKL in the germline V gene. V lost 1 base and J lost 3; bases outside the gene matches: 5. CDR3 DNA sequence: TGCGCCAGCAGCCAAGCCCTAGCGGGAGGATTCTACGAGCAGTACTTC. As protein: CASSQALAGGFYEQYF.

V gene TRBV30 combines with J gene TRBJ2-7; 9 positions agree with TRBD2. The DNA end is a closer match to TRBJ2-5, so the J assignment may be wrong. The CDR3 extends over 13 amino acids. CDR1 GTSNPN and CDR2 SVGIG come from the germline V gene (reference sequence). CDR3 sequence (DNA): TGTGCCTGGAGTCTAGCGGGGTCGGTGACCCAGTACTTC. The encoded protein is CAWSLAGSVTQYF.